This T cell receptor (beta chain) was retrieved from a study of Graves' ophthalmopathy and Graves' hyperthyroidism. Study results and limitations: Sensitivity reached around 88% and specificity about 81% for a 13-signature model separating ophthalmopathy from stable hyperthyroidism.

About this clonotype: No antigen is known for it.

As the template, RNA transcripts were used to amplify TCR beta CDR3 regions. Second-round multiplex PCR came after a first-round RT-PCR that employed HTBI primers. TCRdb re-analysed the multiplex PCR reads in MiXCR, keeping a single row per CDR3 protein. The sample lists about 380,000 distinct CDR3 sequences, approximately 15% occurring once. Germline loops: CDR1 DFQATT, CDR2 SNEGSKA (reference sequence). V was cut by 6 bases and J by 2 bases, with 10 bases left in between. This CDR3 contains 12 residues. Sample: peripheral blood. V gene TRBV20-1 combines with J gene TRBJ1-2; a weak D match, TRBD1 (5 bases). This receptor was taken from a woman in her late teens or twenties with stable Graves' hyperthyroidism. CDR3: CSASGGNYGYTF. The CDR3 bases are TGCAGTGCGAGCGGGGGGAACTATGGCTACACCTTC.